A selection of T cell receptor beta chains follows, all from one sample in a study of glioma-infiltrating T cells after dendritic cell vaccination. The data were produced by immunoSEQ multiplex PCR, yet TCRdb's version contains in-frame clones alone and is incomplete. The sample has about 67,000 clones, approximately 80% seen once. This specimen consisted of blood, obtained before dendritic cell vaccination. The origin of the receptors is a human donor with glioblastoma. Both conserved end residues are part of each CDR3. A D gene is named only where the DNA matches it firmly. Only part of the rows carry a size: once, few, many, or a class if the clone is expanded.

V: TRBV15; size: once; J: TRBJ1-4; D: TRBD1; CDR3: CATSRPKQGGSEKLFF; DNA: TGTGCCACCAGCAGGCCGAAACAGGGGGGGAGTGAAAAACTGTTTTTT
V: TRBV7-9; size: -; J: TRBJ1-1; D: -; CDR3: CASHVTVTGNTEAFF; DNA: TGTGCCAGCCACGTCACGGTGACAGGGAACACTGAAGCTTTCTTT
V: TRBV6-5; size: -; J: TRBJ1-1; D: -; CDR3: CASIQPGENTEAFF; DNA: TGTGCCAGCATTCAGCCGGGGGAGAACACTGAAGCTTTCTTT
V: TRBV7-9; size: -; J: TRBJ2-3; D: TRBD2; CDR3: CASSSERLAGGIDTQYF; DNA: TGTGCCAGCAGCTCAGAGCGACTAGCGGGGGGAATAGATACGCAGTATTTT
V: TRBV7-2; size: -; J: TRBJ2-2; D: TRBD2; CDR3: CASRGTSGDGELFF; DNA: TGTGCCAGCAGGGGGACTAGCGGGGACGGGGAGCTGTTTTTT
V: TRBV30; size: -; J: TRBJ2-7; D: TRBD1; CDR3: CALGQGTSYEQYF; DNA: TGTGCCCTTGGACAGGGGACCTCCTACGAGCAGTACTTC
V: TRBV11-2; size: -; J: TRBJ2-3; D: TRBD1; CDR3: CASSSQGTGYYF; DNA: TGTGCCAGCAGCTCCCAAGGGACAGGTTACTATTTT
V: TRBV10-3; size: -; J: TRBJ2-7; D: -; CDR3: CAISSYGGYEQYF; DNA: TGTGCCATCAGTTCCTATGGGGGGTACGAGCAGTACTTC
V: TRBV6-1; size: -; J: TRBJ1-1; D: -; CDR3: CASSEREVTEAFF; DNA: TGTGCCAGCAGTGAACGGGAGGTTACTGAAGCTTTCTTT
V: TRBV7-3; size: -; J: TRBJ1-2; D: -; CDR3: CASSLTGGMGVPYGYTF; DNA: TGTGCCAGCAGCTTAACGGGGGGTATGGGGGTTCCCTATGGCTACACCTTC
V: TRBV9; size: -; J: TRBJ1-4; D: TRBD1; CDR3: CASSANRGPDEKLFF; DNA: TGTGCCAGCAGCGCGAACAGGGGGCCTGATGAAAAACTGTTTTTT
V: TRBV5-1; size: -; J: TRBJ2-3; D: -; CDR3: CASSLLLGGDTQYF; DNA: TGCGCCAGCAGCTTACTGCTGGGGGGAGATACGCAGTATTTT
V: TRBV2; size: -; J: TRBJ1-5; D: TRBD1; CDR3: CASSERTGSQPQHF; DNA: TGTGCCAGCAGTGAAAGGACAGGTTCTCAGCCCCAGCATTTT
V: TRBV19; size: -; J: TRBJ1-2; D: TRBD1; CDR3: CASSGQGADYGYTF; DNA: TGTGCCAGTAGTGGACAGGGGGCGGACTATGGCTACACCTTC
V: TRBV7-3; size: once; J: TRBJ2-4; D: -; CDR3: CASSLEQGVQYF; DNA: TGTGCCAGCAGCTTAGAACAGGGAGTTCAGTACTTC
V: TRBV4-1; size: few; J: TRBJ1-4; D: TRBD1; CDR3: CASSYRGEKLFF; DNA: TGCGCCAGCAGCTACAGGGGAGAAAAACTGTTTTTT
V: TRBV5-1; size: -; J: TRBJ1-1; D: -; CDR3: CASTPGRDTEAFF; DNA: TGCGCCAGCACCCCCGGGAGGGACACTGAAGCTTTCTTT
V: TRBV25-1; size: -; J: TRBJ1-2; D: -; CDR3: CASLPPGYGYTF; DNA: TGTGCCAGCCTCCCGCCGGGCTATGGCTACACCTTC
V: TRBV6-5; size: -; J: TRBJ2-6; D: -; CDR3: CASSYSNPGLAIVLTF; DNA: TGTGCCAGCAGTTACTCGAATCCCGGACTGGCGATCGTCCTGACTTTC
V: TRBV4-3; size: -; J: TRBJ1-6; D: -; CDR3: CASSRDGQPNSPLHF; DNA: TGCGCCAGCAGCCGCGACGGACAGCCAAATTCACCCCTCCACTTT
V: TRBV19; size: once; J: TRBJ1-2; D: -; CDR3: CASSIQGEYGYTF; DNA: TGTGCCAGTAGTATACAGGGCGAGTATGGCTACACCTTC
V: TRBV7-9; size: -; J: TRBJ2-3; D: -; CDR3: CASSSPPWESTDTQYF; DNA: TGTGCCAGCAGCTCCCCTCCTTGGGAGAGCACAGATACGCAGTATTTT